These T cell receptor beta chains were read from a single sample in a study of technical replicates of blood from several donors. Using immunoSEQ multiplex PCR, the repertoire was profiled, and TCRdb retains in-frame clones only, with some absent. The profile shows tens of thousands of clones, around 94% of them singletons. Source material: T cells isolated from PBMCs. Receptors were obtained from a human donor in good health. Each CDR3 is given with its conserved first and last residue. The D gene is left open where the match is weak. Clone size is given for some rows only: seen once, a few or many times, or a class if the clone is expanded.

D gene	V gene	clone size	J gene	CDR3 DNA	CDR3 protein
TRBD1	TRBV19	-	TRBJ2-7	TGTGCCAGTAGTATTTGGGGACAGGGGAGCTCCTACGAGCAGTACTTC	CASSIWGQGSSYEQYF
-	TRBV4-1	-	TRBJ2-3	TGCGCCAGCAGCTCCCAGGGGAGCTCAGATACGCAGTATTTT	CASSSQGSSDTQYF
TRBD1	TRBV18	-	TRBJ2-7	TGTGCCAGCTCACCCGCCGGGACAGGAGGCTACGAGCAGTACTTC	CASSPAGTGGYEQYF
TRBD1	TRBV14	-	TRBJ2-5	TGTGCCAGCAGCCAAGACCTCAGGGGGCGCCGAGAGACCCAGTACTTC	CASSQDLRGRRETQYF
-	TRBV28	-	TRBJ1-4	TGTGCCAGCAGTTTATTAAAACGGGTTAATGAAAAACTGTTTTTT	CASSLLKRVNEKLFF
-	TRBV28	-	TRBJ2-5	TGTGCCAGCAGTTTTCTCAGGTCACTGTGGACCCAGTACTTC	CASSFLRSLWTQYF
-	TRBV20-1	-	TRBJ1-1	TGCAGTGCCCCCCCCCAGGTTGGAGCTTTCTTT	CSAPPQVGAFF
-	TRBV19	-	TRBJ1-2	TGTGCCAGCCAAGGGGTTTACTATGGCTACACCTTC	CASQGVYYGYTF
TRBD2	TRBV5-1	-	TRBJ2-7	TGCGCCAGCAGCTTAGGGGGCGCCCTAGCGGGGGTGATCTACGAGCAGTACTTC	CASSLGGALAGVIYEQYF
-	TRBV10-3	-	TRBJ2-5	TGTGCCATCAGTGAGCAGGGCCGACAAGAGACCCAGTACTTC	CAISEQGRQETQYF
-	TRBV11-1	once	TRBJ2-7	TGTGCCAGCAGCTTTCAGGGCTACGAGCAGTACTTC	CASSFQGYEQYF
-	TRBV28	-	TRBJ2-3	TGTGCCAGCAGTGCCCCATCTAGCGCCGATACGCAGTATTTT	CASSAPSSADTQYF
TRBD1	TRBV29-1	-	TRBJ2-7	TGCAGCGTTCGGGACAGCTCCTACGAGCAGTACTTC	CSVRDSSYEQYF
TRBD2	TRBV9	few	TRBJ2-3	TGTGCCAGCAGCGTAGGACCCCTAGCGGGGGGGCTCGGAGATACGCAGTATTTT	CASSVGPLAGGLGDTQYF
-	TRBV5-6	-	TRBJ2-2	TGTGCCAGCAGCTTGGCAGGGAAGAACACCGGGGAGCTGTTTTTT	CASSLAGKNTGELFF
TRBD1	TRBV10-3	-	TRBJ1-4	TGTGCCATCAGTGACAACAGGGGTGGGGGTGAAAAACTGTTTTTT	CAISDNRGGGEKLFF
-	TRBV6-5	-	TRBJ2-7	TGTGCCAGCAGTCTAGGACAGTCCTACGAGCAGTACTTC	CASSLGQSYEQYF
TRBD2	TRBV19	-	TRBJ2-1	TGTGCCAGCGACGAGCGGGAGGGGAAGCAGTTCTTC	CASDEREGKQFF
-	TRBV10-3	-	TRBJ2-7	TGTGCCCCAAAAACCCGAGAGCAGGTCTACGAGCAGTACTTC	CAPKTREQVYEQYF
-	TRBV9	-	TRBJ2-1	TGTGCCAGCAGCGTGGGGGAGGCAAGCCTCGGTGAGCAGTTCTTC	CASSVGEASLGEQFF
-	TRBV5-1	-	TRBJ1-3	TGCGCCAGCAGCTTGGAAGGGGGGGGGCCCTACTCTGGAAACACCATATATTTT	CASSLEGGGPYSGNTIYF
-	TRBV5-4	-	TRBJ2-7	TGTGCCAGCAGTCAGCTAGGTATTCCCCCTGAAGCCTACGAGCAGTACTTC	CASSQLGIPPEAYEQYF
TRBD2	TRBV6-1	-	TRBJ2-1	TGTGCCAGCAGTGAAGACGGACTAGCGGGGGGTAGAAACAATGAGCAGTTCTTC	CASSEDGLAGGRNNEQFF
TRBD2	TRBV7-2	-	TRBJ2-5	TGTGCCAGCAGCTTTGATATACTAGCGTCGCGGAGGGGAGAGACCCAGTACTTC	CASSFDILASRRGETQYF
-	TRBV7-2	-	TRBJ1-2	TGTGCCAGCAGCTCCCGACAGGACTCCAACTATGGCTACACCTTC	CASSSRQDSNYGYTF
-	TRBV5-6	once	TRBJ2-2	TGTGCCAGCAGCTTGCTGGCAGGAGGGCGCACCGGGGAGCTGTTTTTT	CASSLLAGGRTGELFF
-	TRBV5-1	-	TRBJ1-1	TGCGCCGTCCGACGAGGGGAGGGCACTGAAGCTTTCTTT	CAVRRGEGTEAFF
-	TRBV11-2	-	TRBJ1-1	TGTGCCAGCAGCTTAAGATGGGGGGGCACGGACACTGAAGCTTTCTTT	CASSLRWGGTDTEAFF
TRBD1	TRBV18	-	TRBJ2-7	TGTGCCAGCTCACCTCGGACAGGGTCGTACGAGCAGTACTTC	CASSPRTGSYEQYF
TRBD1	TRBV28	-	TRBJ1-3	TGTGCCAGCAGAACGGGACAGCCTGGAAACACCATATATTTT	CASRTGQPGNTIYF
TRBD1	TRBV6-1	-	TRBJ1-5	TGTGCCAGCAGTGAGAACAAGGGACAGTGGGGTCAGCCCCAGCATTTT	CASSENKGQWGQPQHF
TRBD2	TRBV5-1	-	TRBJ2-1	TGCGCCAGCAGCTCAACCCCGGGACTAGCGGGGGGGCGCAATGAGCAGTTCTTC	CASSSTPGLAGGRNEQFF
-	TRBV5-1	-	TRBJ2-3	TGCGCCAGCAGGCCGAGGGCGAGGTGGGATACGCAGTATTTT	CASRPRARWDTQYF
TRBD2	TRBV28	-	TRBJ2-4	TGTGCCAGCAGGTGGGGGCCGGGACTAGCGGATACCAAAAACATTCAGTACTTC	CASRWGPGLADTKNIQYF
-	TRBV7-6	-	TRBJ1-4	TGTGCCAGCAGCTTAGCGTCGGAGGGTTGGGGTAATGAAAAACTGTTTTTT	CASSLASEGWGNEKLFF
-	TRBV27	-	TRBJ2-2	TGTGCCAGCAGTTTATCGGCAGGGAAGATCACCGGGGAGCTGTTTTTT	CASSLSAGKITGELFF
-	TRBV29-1	-	TRBJ2-7	TGCAGCGTGGGGCATCCCTACGAGCAGTACTTC	CSVGHPYEQYF
-	TRBV5-4	-	TRBJ1-2	TGTGCCAGCAGCTTGATGGCAGGTGGGGACTCGAACTATGGCTACACCTTC	CASSLMAGGDSNYGYTF
-	TRBV4-2	-	TRBJ2-5	TGTGCCAGCAGAGGACTGGAAGAGACCCAGTACTTC	CASRGLEETQYF
TRBD1	TRBV18	-	TRBJ2-7	TGTGCCAGCTCGCCGACAGGGGTGAGTGACTACGAGCAGTACTTC	CASSPTGVSDYEQYF
-	TRBV30	-	TRBJ1-1	TGTGCCTGGAGTGACCCCGGGACACGGAACACTGAAGCTTTCTTT	CAWSDPGTRNTEAFF
TRBD2	TRBV7-9	-	TRBJ2-3	TGTGCCAGCAGATTTGGACTAGCGGGAGGGGGTACGCAGTATTTT	CASRFGLAGGGTQYF
TRBD2	TRBV29-1	-	TRBJ2-5	TGCAGCGTTGATTGGACTAGCGGGGGCGGGGAGACCCAGTACTTC	CSVDWTSGGGETQYF
-	TRBV27	-	TRBJ2-6	TGTGCCAGCAGTTTAAGGGGGTATTCCCCACTCGGGCGGGCCAACGTCCTGACTTTC	CASSLRGYSPLGRANVLTF
TRBD1	TRBV9	once	TRBJ2-1	TGTGCCAGCAGCGTAGTCCCATGGGACAGGGCGCGGGTCACCACCTACAATGAGCAGTTCTTC	CASSVVPWDRARVTTYNEQFF
TRBD1	TRBV11-2	-	TRBJ2-7	TGTGCCAGCAGCTCAATGACAGGGGTCTCCTACGAGCAGTACTTC	CASSSMTGVSYEQYF
TRBD2	TRBV28	-	TRBJ2-3	TGTGCCAGCAGTGCCCGAACTCGGGGGGCAGATACGCAGTATTTT	CASSARTRGADTQYF
-	TRBV28	-	TRBJ1-5	TGTGCCAGCGGGGGGGGCAATCAGCCCCAGCATTTT	CASGGGNQPQHF
-	TRBV6-5	-	TRBJ1-2	TGTGCCAGCAGTTACTCTGGGGGGTTGGGAAACTATGGCTACACCTTC	CASSYSGGLGNYGYTF